Listed below are T cell receptor beta chains from one sample, sequenced in a study of identifying expanded T cells in peripheral blood. Assay: immunoSEQ multiplex PCR; the TCRdb copy retains only in-frame clones and omits some. The sample yields about 110,000 clones, around 89% seen once. Sequenced: blood. These receptors were obtained from a person aged 18 to 75 in good health. Both conserved end residues are part of each CDR3. D genes are given only for firm matches. Some rows mark clone size as missing; the rest say once, few, many or name a class of expanded clone.

V gene: TRBV28
J gene: TRBJ2-7
clone size: .
D gene: .
CDR3 protein: CASGGPIYEQYF
CDR3 DNA: TGTGCCAGCGGGGGCCCCATCTACGAGCAGTACTTC

V gene: TRBV7-9
J gene: TRBJ1-2
clone size: .
D gene: TRBD1
CDR3 protein: CASSLAHLIGQGRIYGYTF
CDR3 DNA: TGTGCCAGCAGCTTAGCCCACCTTATCGGACAGGGCCGGATCTATGGCTACACCTTC

V gene: TRBV7-8
J gene: TRBJ2-7
clone size: .
D gene: TRBD2
CDR3 protein: CASSLGTSGGTDEQYF
CDR3 DNA: TGTGCCAGCAGCTTGGGGACTAGCGGGGGAACTGACGAGCAGTACTTC

V gene: TRBV5-1
J gene: TRBJ1-5
clone size: .
D gene: TRBD1
CDR3 protein: CASSPGGTGGNQPQHF
CDR3 DNA: TGCGCCAGCAGCCCGGGGGGGACAGGGGGCAATCAGCCCCAGCATTTT

V gene: TRBV5-5
J gene: TRBJ2-7
clone size: .
D gene: TRBD1
CDR3 protein: CASKVRTGEYEQYF
CDR3 DNA: TGTGCCAGCAAGGTGAGGACAGGGGAGTACGAGCAGTACTTC

V gene: TRBV27
J gene: TRBJ1-5
clone size: .
D gene: .
CDR3 protein: CASSLSGVQPQHF
CDR3 DNA: TGTGCCAGCAGTTTATCGGGAGTGCAGCCCCAGCATTTT

V gene: TRBV6-5
J gene: TRBJ2-7
clone size: .
D gene: .
CDR3 protein: CASSYSWGNSYEQYF
CDR3 DNA: TGTGCCAGCAGTTACTCCTGGGGGAATTCCTACGAGCAGTACTTC

V gene: TRBV7-6
J gene: TRBJ2-5
clone size: .
D gene: .
CDR3 protein: CASSLVRGPQETQYF
CDR3 DNA: TGTGCCAGCAGCTTAGTACGGGGGCCCCAAGAGACCCAGTACTTC

V gene: TRBV2
J gene: TRBJ1-1
clone size: .
D gene: .
CDR3 protein: CASSREAAGTNTEAFF
CDR3 DNA: TGTGCCAGCAGTCGCGAGGCAGCCGGAACGAACACTGAAGCTTTCTTT

V gene: TRBV29-1
J gene: TRBJ2-2
clone size: .
D gene: TRBD2
CDR3 protein: CSVEASERGLYTGELFF
CDR3 DNA: TGCAGCGTTGAAGCCTCCGAGCGGGGACTTTACACCGGGGAGCTGTTTTTT

V gene: TRBV21-1
J gene: TRBJ1-5
clone size: .
D gene: .
CDR3 protein: CASSKEGPWGQPQHF
CDR3 DNA: TGTGCCAGCAGCAAAGAAGGTCCGTGGGGGCAGCCCCAGCATTTT

V gene: TRBV27
J gene: TRBJ1-5
clone size: .
D gene: .
CDR3 protein: CASAALGNQPQHF
CDR3 DNA: TGTGCCAGCGCAGCGCTCGGCAATCAGCCCCAGCATTTT

V gene: TRBV6-1
J gene: TRBJ2-7
clone size: .
D gene: .
CDR3 protein: CASSEAPPGAGEQYF
CDR3 DNA: TGTGCCAGCAGTGAAGCACCGCCAGGGGCGGGCGAGCAGTACTTC

V gene: TRBV19
J gene: TRBJ1-2
clone size: .
D gene: TRBD1
CDR3 protein: CASTHKSGTGKHYGYTF
CDR3 DNA: TGTGCCAGTACCCACAAATCCGGGACAGGGAAACACTATGGCTACACCTTC

V gene: TRBV5-1
J gene: TRBJ1-6
clone size: .
D gene: TRBD1
CDR3 protein: CASSLGPRDRGRAAIQALHF
CDR3 DNA: TGCGCCAGCAGCTTGGGGCCCCGTGACAGGGGGCGCGCGGCAATTCAGGCCCTCCACTTT

V gene: TRBV5-1
J gene: TRBJ2-1
clone size: .
D gene: TRBD1
CDR3 protein: CASSLGGTGGNEQFF
CDR3 DNA: TGCGCCAGCAGCTTGGGTGGGACAGGGGGGAATGAGCAGTTCTTC

V gene: TRBV18
J gene: TRBJ2-5
clone size: .
D gene: .
CDR3 protein: CASSPSGAQETQYF
CDR3 DNA: TGTGCCAGCTCACCATCAGGGGCCCAAGAGACCCAGTACTTC

V gene: TRBV12-2
J gene: TRBJ2-5
clone size: .
D gene: .
CDR3 protein: CASRRTGDEETQYF
CDR3 DNA: TGTGCAAGTCGCCGGACAGGGGATGAGGAGACCCAGTACTTC

V gene: TRBV7-2
J gene: TRBJ2-3
clone size: .
D gene: .
CDR3 protein: CASSEWDTQYF
CDR3 DNA: TGTGCCAGCAGCGAATGGGATACGCAGTATTTT

V gene: TRBV7-2
J gene: TRBJ2-7
clone size: few
D gene: .
CDR3 protein: CASSLAGTILEQYF
CDR3 DNA: TGTGCCAGCAGCTTAGCCGGTACAATCCTCGAGCAGTACTTC

V gene: TRBV7-9
J gene: TRBJ2-7
clone size: .
D gene: TRBD1
CDR3 protein: CASSTTGDRSISYEQYF
CDR3 DNA: TGTGCCAGCAGCACAACAGGGGATCGGAGTATCTCCTACGAGCAGTACTTC

V gene: TRBV5-1
J gene: TRBJ2-5
clone size: once
D gene: .
CDR3 protein: CASSGGGRETQYF
CDR3 DNA: TGCGCCAGCAGCGGGGGGGGGCGAGAGACCCAGTACTTC

V gene: TRBV4-3
J gene: TRBJ1-1
clone size: .
D gene: .
CDR3 protein: CASSQDWPGAGGTEAFF
CDR3 DNA: TGCGCCAGCAGCCAAGATTGGCCGGGGGCGGGGGGCACTGAAGCTTTCTTT

V gene: TRBV6-6
J gene: TRBJ2-1
clone size: .
D gene: TRBD2
CDR3 protein: CASERGFTGNEQFF
CDR3 DNA: TGTGCCAGCGAGCGGGGCTTCACGGGAAATGAGCAGTTCTTC

V gene: TRBV6-5
J gene: TRBJ2-5
clone size: once
D gene: .
CDR3 protein: CASSPAVGELGTQYF
CDR3 DNA: TGTGCCAGCAGTCCGGCCGTAGGGGAACTGGGTACCCAGTACTTC

V gene: TRBV7-2
J gene: TRBJ2-1
clone size: .
D gene: TRBD1
CDR3 protein: CASSLQGGLLNEQFF
CDR3 DNA: TGTGCCAGCAGCTTACAAGGGGGCCTGCTGAATGAGCAGTTCTTC

V gene: TRBV28
J gene: TRBJ2-5
clone size: .
D gene: TRBD1
CDR3 protein: CASGTGTGVGETQYF
CDR3 DNA: TGTGCCAGCGGAACCGGGACAGGGGTGGGCGAGACCCAGTACTTC